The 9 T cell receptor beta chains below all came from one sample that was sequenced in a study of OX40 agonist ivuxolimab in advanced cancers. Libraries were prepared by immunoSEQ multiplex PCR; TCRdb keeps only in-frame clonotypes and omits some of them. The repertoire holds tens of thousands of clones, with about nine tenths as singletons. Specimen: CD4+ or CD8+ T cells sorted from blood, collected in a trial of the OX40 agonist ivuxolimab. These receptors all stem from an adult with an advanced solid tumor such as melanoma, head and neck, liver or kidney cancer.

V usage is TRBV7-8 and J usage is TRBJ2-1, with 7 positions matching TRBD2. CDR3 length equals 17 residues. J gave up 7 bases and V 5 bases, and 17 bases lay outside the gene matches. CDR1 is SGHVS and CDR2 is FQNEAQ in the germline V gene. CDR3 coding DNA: TGTGCCAGCAGCACGATCATTCGAGCGCGGGAGATGAATGAGCAGTTCTTC. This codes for CASSTIIRAREMNEQFF.

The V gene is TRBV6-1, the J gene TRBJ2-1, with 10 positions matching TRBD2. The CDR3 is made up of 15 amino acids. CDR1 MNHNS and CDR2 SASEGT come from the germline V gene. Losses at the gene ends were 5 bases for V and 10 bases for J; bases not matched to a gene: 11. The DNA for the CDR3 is TGTGCCAGCAGTAAAAGCGGGAGGGCTCTGCGAGAGCAGTTCTTC. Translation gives CASSKSGRALREQFF.

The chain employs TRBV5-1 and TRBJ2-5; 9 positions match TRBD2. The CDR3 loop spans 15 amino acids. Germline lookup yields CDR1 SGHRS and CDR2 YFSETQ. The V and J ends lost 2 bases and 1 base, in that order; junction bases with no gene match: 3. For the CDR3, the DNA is TGCGCCAGCAGCTTCATAGCGGGGGCCCAAGAGACCCAGTACTTC. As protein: CASSFIAGAQETQYF.

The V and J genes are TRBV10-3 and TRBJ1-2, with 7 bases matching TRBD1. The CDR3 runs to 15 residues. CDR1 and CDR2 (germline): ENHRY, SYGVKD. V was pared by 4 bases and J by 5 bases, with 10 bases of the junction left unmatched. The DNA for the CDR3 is TGTGCCATCAGTGCCCAAAAGGGACAGCTTTATGGCTACACCTTC. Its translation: CAISAQKGQLYGYTF.

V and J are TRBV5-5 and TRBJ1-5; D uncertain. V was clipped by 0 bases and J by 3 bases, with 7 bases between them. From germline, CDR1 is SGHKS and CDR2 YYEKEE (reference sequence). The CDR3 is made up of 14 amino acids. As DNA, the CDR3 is TGTGCCAGCAGCTTGGCGGCAGTCAATCAGCCCCAGCATTTT. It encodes CASSLAAVNQPQHF.

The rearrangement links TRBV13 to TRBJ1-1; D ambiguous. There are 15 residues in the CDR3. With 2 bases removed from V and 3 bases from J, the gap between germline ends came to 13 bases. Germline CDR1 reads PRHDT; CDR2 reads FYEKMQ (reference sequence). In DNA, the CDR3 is TGTGCCAGCAGCTTATTCCGGGCTTCGGACACTGAAGCTTTCTTT. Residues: CASSLFRASDTEAFF. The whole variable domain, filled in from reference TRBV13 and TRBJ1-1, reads AAGVIQSPRHLIKEKRETATLKCYPIPRHDTVYWYQQGPGQDPQFLISFYEKMQSDKGSIPDRFSAQQFSDYHSELNMSSLELGDSALYFCASSLFRASDTEAFFGQGTRLTVV.

CDR3 nucleotide sequence: TGTGCCAGCAGCCCTGGTATGGTTCAGCCCCAGCATTTT. This codes for CASSPGMVQPQHF. V and J are TRBV6-6 and TRBJ1-5, with unresolved D. V was pared by 6 bases and J by 6 bases, with 12 bases between. CDR1 and CDR2 (germline): MNHNY, SVGAGI (reference sequence). The CDR3 covers 13 residues.

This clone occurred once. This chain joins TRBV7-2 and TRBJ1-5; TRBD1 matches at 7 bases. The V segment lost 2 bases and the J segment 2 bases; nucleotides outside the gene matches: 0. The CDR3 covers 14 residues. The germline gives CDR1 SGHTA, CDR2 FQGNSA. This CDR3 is CASSLTGGNQPQHF. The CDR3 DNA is TGTGCCAGCAGCTTAACAGGGGGCAATCAGCCCCAGCATTTT.

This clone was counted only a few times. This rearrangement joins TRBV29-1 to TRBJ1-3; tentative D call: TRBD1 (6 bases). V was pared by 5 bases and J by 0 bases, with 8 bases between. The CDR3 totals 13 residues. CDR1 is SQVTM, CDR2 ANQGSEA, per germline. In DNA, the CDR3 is TGCAGCGTTTTACAGGGCTCTGGAAACACCATATATTTT. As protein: CSVLQGSGNTIYF.